The source of this T cell receptor beta chain is a study of blood T cell repertoires in COVID-19. V lost 2 bases, J lost 7 bases, and 17 bases lay in between. The germline V gene has CDR1 LGHDT and CDR2 YNNKEL (reference sequence). The CDR3 is made up of 15 amino acids. Original analysis: Quantification of nucleated cells was approximated via reference gene primer amplification. The data were produced by immunoSEQ multiplex PCR, yet TCRdb's version contains in-frame clones alone and is incomplete. That table is the source of V, J and clone size, and D and trimming were worked out from the DNA. The sample lists 100,000 to 150,000 clones, approximately 87% seen once, with 25% to 30% in the top ten.

This sequence joins TRBV3-1 (or the pseudogene TRBV3-2) and TRBJ2-5; possibly TRBD2 for D (5 bases). The receptor was derived from a woman in her 70s with acute or convalescent COVID-19. Sequenced: peripheral blood. As DNA, the CDR3 is TGTGCCAGCAGCCAAAACGGGGTAGGCTCGGGGACCCAGTACTTC. Protein: CASSQNGVGSGTQYF.